This T cell receptor (beta chain) emerged from a study of blood T cell repertoires in COVID-19. Study as a whole: Some COVID-19 samples were acute and others convalescent; all came from the United States, Italy and Spain. T cells, B-cell-depleted T cells, or PBMCs supplied cDNA or gDNA.

Sequencing used immunoSEQ multiplex PCR; TCRdb keeps in-frame clones, though not all of them. Of 280,000 or so clones detected, 87% appear once; the ten largest clones hold 6%. Donors were grouped by their self-reported clinical history. The germline V gene encodes CDR1 MGHRA and CDR2 YSYEKL. The V and J ends lost 1 base and 4 bases respectively, with 11 bases between them. This CDR3 is 15 amino acids long. The V call is TRBV4-1, the J call TRBJ2-1; tentatively, D is TRBD2 (6 bases). The clonotype originates from a woman aged 40 to 50 who had recovered from COVID-19. The sample comprised PBMCs or T cells enriched from blood (not recorded which). The CDR3 sequence is CASSQVGRGYNEQFF. The DNA of the CDR3 is TGCGCCAGCAGCCAAGTCGGGAGAGGGTACAATGAGCAGTTCTTC.